The following is a T cell receptor beta chain sequence with its context. As yet, its antigen is unknown. At the deep level, the assay was run. Generated by immunoSEQ multiplex PCR, the TCRdb table keeps only in-frame clones and is missing some. The data show 2 million to 2.5 million clones, less than 95% seen once. The source of the sample is a study of shared clonotypes between healthy human individuals. In the study overall: CD8 memory received one plate per donor, CD8 naive two, CD4 memory three and CD4 naive three.

Study-wide points: Donors were few, which limited the genetic and exposure-history diversity represented.

Trimming stripped 6 bases from V and 5 bases from J, with 13 bases between. The CDR3 has 13 residues. The germline gives CDR1 SGDLS, CDR2 YYNGEE. The sample taken for sequencing was naive CD4+ T cells from PBMCs. Subset described: CD45RA+ positively selected. The TCR sequence derives from a man aged 18 to 29 in good health. Some clones in this sample may be carry-over from other donors' samples. The chain carries TRBV9 and TRBJ2-3; the D is unclear. CDR3 bases: TGTGCCAGCACCCCGACCCCCCAAGATACGCAGTATTTT. Its translation is CASTPTPQDTQYF. The full variable domain, completed using reference TRBV9 and TRBJ2-3, is DSGVTQTPKHLITATGQRVTLRCSPRSGDLSVYWYQQSLDQGLQFLIQYYNGEERAKGNILERFSAQQFPDLHSELNLSSLELGDSALYFCASTPTPQDTQYFGPGTRLTVL.